Sequencing of this TCR beta chain was carried out in a study of response to subunit inactivated influenza vaccine. Points on this clonotype: The antigen is unknown.

Findings and caveats of the study: It was the authors' suggestion that each seasonal influenza vaccination recruits few new T cells.

The CDR3 totals 16 residues. The V and J ends lost 2 bases and 7 bases respectively, with 15 bases between them. Via MiXCR, TCRdb re-called the RT-PCR reads, giving one row per CDR3 protein. The sample shows about 650,000 distinct CDR3 sequences, 14% of them seen only once. This clonotype was sampled from a man in his fifties who received an inactivated influenza vaccine. The J gene is TRBJ1-6, the V gene TRBV12-3 or TRBV12-4, with D maybe TRBD1 (6 bases). The sequencing used PBMCs from blood, collected around two weeks before vaccination. CDR3 region: CASSLSGNRANSPLHF. The CDR3 DNA is TGTGCCAGCAGTTTATCGGGGAACAGGGCAAATTCACCCCTCCACTTT.